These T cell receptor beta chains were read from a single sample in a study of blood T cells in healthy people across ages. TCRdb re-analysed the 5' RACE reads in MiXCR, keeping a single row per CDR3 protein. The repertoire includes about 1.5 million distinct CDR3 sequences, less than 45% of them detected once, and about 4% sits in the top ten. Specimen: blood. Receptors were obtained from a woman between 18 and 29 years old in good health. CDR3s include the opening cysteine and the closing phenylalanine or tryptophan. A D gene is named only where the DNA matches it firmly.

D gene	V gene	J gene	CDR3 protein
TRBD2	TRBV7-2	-	CASSFIAGGGLEQYF
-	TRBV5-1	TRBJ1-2	CASSLAGGCGYTF
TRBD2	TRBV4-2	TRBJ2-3	CASSQGATVTSVTDTQYF
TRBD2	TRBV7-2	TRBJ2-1	CASSSAGGVSYNEQFF
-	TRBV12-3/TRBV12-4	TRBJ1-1	CASSPGILNTEAFF
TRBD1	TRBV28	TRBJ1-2	CASSSPTGSGYTF
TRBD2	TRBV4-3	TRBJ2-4	CASSQLAGGITKNIQYF
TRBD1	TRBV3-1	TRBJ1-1	CASSLWDRRNTEAFF
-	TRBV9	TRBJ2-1	CASSPGSGHYNEQFF
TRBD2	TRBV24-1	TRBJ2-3	CATSDSFGTSGTDTQYF
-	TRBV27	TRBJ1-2	CASSVSGTRYGYTF
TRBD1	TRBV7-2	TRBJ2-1	CASSFRDRGLDEQFF
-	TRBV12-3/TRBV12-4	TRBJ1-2	CASRGNGYTF
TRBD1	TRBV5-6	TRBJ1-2	CASSFPTGLRVYGYTF
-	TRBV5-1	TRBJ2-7	CASSLALGQTYEQYF
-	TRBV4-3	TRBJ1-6	CASSQIGGTPLHF
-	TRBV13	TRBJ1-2	CASSSRLGGINYGYTF
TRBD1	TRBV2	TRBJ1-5	CASSEYRGGGNQPQHF
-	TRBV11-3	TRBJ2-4	CASSLAIGVAKNIQYF
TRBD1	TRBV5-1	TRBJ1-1	CASSLTTGMNTEAFF
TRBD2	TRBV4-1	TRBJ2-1	CASSQARGTSANNEQFF
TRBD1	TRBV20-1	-	CSARDGTGAREQYF
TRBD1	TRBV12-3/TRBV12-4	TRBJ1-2	CASSLGQGGQNYGYTF
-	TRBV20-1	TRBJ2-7	CSARYGTYEQYF
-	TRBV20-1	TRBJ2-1	CSAGLGRGPYNEQFF
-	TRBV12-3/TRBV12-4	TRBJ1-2	CASSFGMSWNYGYTF
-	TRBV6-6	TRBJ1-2	CASSRHAGNYGYTF
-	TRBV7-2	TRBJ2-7	CASRNLGFEQYF
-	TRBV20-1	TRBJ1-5	CSARVGDQVNQPRHF
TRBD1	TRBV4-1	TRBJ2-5	CASSDGQGGWGETQYF
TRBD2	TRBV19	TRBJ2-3	CASSAGDLTDTQYF
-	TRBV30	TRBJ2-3	CAWSVLQQPTDTQYF
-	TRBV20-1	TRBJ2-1	CSALPSSYNEQFF
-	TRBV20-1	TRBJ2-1	CSAPPGAGRHYYNEQFF
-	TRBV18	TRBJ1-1	CASSPVRNTEAFF
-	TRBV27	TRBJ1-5	CASSFSGRFYQPQHF
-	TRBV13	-	CASSLGALHPYEQYF
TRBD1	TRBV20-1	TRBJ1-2	CSATTGGYGYTF
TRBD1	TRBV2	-	CASSEPTGGFYEQYF
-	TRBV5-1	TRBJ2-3	CASTEGGTDTQYF
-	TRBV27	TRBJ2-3	CASSVSVGWTDTQYF
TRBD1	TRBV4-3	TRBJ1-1	CASSQDPTGVGTEAFF
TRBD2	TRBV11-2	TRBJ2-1	CASLLGGTYNEQFF
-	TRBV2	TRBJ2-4	CAGGRLAKNIQYF
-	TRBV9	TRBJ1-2	CASSVVAGDNYGYTF
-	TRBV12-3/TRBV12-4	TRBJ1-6	CASSHYQNRSYNSPLHF
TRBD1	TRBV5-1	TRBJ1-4	CASSLEGAGGREKLFF
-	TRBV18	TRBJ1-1	CASSPKGRDTEAFF
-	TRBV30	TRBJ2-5	CAFTQQRVNEQYF
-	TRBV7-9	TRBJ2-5	CASSPMAGLQETQYF
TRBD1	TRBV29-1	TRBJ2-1	CSVESTGTRYYNEQFF
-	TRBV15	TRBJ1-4	CATSREGSGADEKLFF
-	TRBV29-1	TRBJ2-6	CSVEDFSGANVLTF
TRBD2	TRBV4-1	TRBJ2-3	CASSRSHPIAGPRDTQYF